This note documents a single T cell receptor (beta chain) sequence. No antigen is known for it. Nothing much larger sits one base from this clone, and base qualities are not available. Sequenced on an Illumina HiSeq 1500. TCRdb reran the public reads through fastp at Q25 and MiXCR, keeping productive beta chains. Each entry is one CDR3 protein sequence, shown with its most common DNA and genes. In all, the sample holds fewer than 550,000 distinct CDR3 sequences, and about 15% of those were seen once. The leading ten clones occupy roughly 25% of the sample. This sample was taken from a study of T cell repertoires in cytomegalovirus infection (dated by TCRdb to between 2018 and 2021). Concerning the study at large: Because public TCR beta signatures pointed to carriage of CMV infection together with the matching HLA type, the HLA type of each donor mattered for the analysis. Points the paper makes about the study in general: Cumulative frequency of public TCR beta family members discriminated carriers of CMV infection plus the relevant HLA type in this cohort and an independent approximately 340-donor cohort. The ex vivo response was dominated by HLA-C-restricted CMV-specific TCR beta clonotypes, which also provided the single most frequent clonotype in two of eight donors.

CDR1 and CDR2, per the germline V gene, are MGHRA and YSYEKL. Including the terminal cysteine and phenylalanine, the CDR3 comprises 19 residues. Only the CDR3 DNA is retained, 57 bases long and in frame from the first base. Relative to germline, V is missing 3 bases and J is missing 1 base, with 10 bases of the junction outside any gene match. The chain is assembled from TRBV4-1 and TRBJ2-6; 9 bases in the middle match TRBD1. Sequencing used CD8+ T cells from PBMCs. The receptor was derived from a human donor in good health (CMV status not recorded). Some clones in this sample may be carry-over from other donors' samples. The DNA sequence is TGCGCCAGCAGCCAGGTTAGACAGGGGGAACTTTCTGGGGCCAACGTCCTGACTTTC. It codes for CASSQVRQGELSGANVLTF.